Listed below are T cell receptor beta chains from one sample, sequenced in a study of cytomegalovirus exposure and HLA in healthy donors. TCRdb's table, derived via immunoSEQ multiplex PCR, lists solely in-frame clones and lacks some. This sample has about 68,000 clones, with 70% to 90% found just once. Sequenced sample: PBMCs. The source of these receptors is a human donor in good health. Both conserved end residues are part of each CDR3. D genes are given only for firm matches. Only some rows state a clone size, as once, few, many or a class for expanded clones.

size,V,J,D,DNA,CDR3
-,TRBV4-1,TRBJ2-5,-,TGCGCCAGCAGCCAAGATTGGGACAACGAAGAGACCCAGTACTTC,CASSQDWDNEETQYF
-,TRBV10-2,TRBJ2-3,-,TGCGCCAGCAGCAGTACAGATACGCAGTATTTT,CASSSTDTQYF
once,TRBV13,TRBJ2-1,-,TGTGCCAGCAGCTTACGACGGGGGAGCTCCTACAATGAGCAGTTCTTC,CASSLRRGSSYNEQFF
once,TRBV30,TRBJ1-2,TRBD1,TGTGCCTGGACGGTTCAGGGGGGCCTCTATGGCTACACCTTC,CAWTVQGGLYGYTF
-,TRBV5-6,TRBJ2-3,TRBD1,TGTGCCAGCCAACCAGGGGGCGGGGCAAGCACAGATACGCAGTATTTT,CASQPGGGASTDTQYF
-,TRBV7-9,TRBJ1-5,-,TGTGCCAGCAGCTTGGGGGCTAAACAGCCCCAGCATTTT,CASSLGAKQPQHF
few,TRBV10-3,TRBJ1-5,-,TGTGCCATCAGTGAGGGACAGTCCGGTCAGCCCCAGCATTTT,CAISEGQSGQPQHF
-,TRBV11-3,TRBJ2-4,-,TGTGCCAGCAGCCGATGCGGGGCAGCCAAAAACATTCAGTACTTC,CASSRCGAAKNIQYF
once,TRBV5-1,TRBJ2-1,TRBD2,TGCGCCAGCAGCCTGGGACTAGCGGGGGTTGATGAGCAGTTCTTC,CASSLGLAGVDEQFF
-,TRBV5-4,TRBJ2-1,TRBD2,TGTGCCAGCAGCTTGGGCGGGGGGAGCTCCTACAATGAGCAGTTCTTC,CASSLGGGSSYNEQFF
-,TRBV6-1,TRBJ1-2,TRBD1,TGTGCCAGCAGGCGGACAGGCGACAACTATGGCTACACCTTC,CASRRTGDNYGYTF
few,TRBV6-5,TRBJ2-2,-,TGTGCCAGCAGTTACCTGGGCAGGGACACCGGGGAGCTGTTTTTT,CASSYLGRDTGELFF
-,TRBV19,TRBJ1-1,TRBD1,TGTGCCAGTAGTCGACAGGGGGCGCTTGGTAGCACTGAAGCTTTCTTT,CASSRQGALGSTEAFF
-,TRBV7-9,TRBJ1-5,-,TGTGCCAGCAGCTTAGACTATTGGATAGCGGGGGGCGCTCAGCCCCAGCATTTT,CASSLDYWIAGGAQPQHF
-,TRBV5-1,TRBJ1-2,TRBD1,TGCGCCAGCAGCTTGGGACAGGGGGCCGGCTACACCTTC,CASSLGQGAGYTF
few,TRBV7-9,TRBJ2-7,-,TGTGCCAGCAGCTTAAGCGTCTCCTACGAGCAGTACTTC,CASSLSVSYEQYF
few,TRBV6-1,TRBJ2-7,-,TGTGCCGTTTACCGGGAGTCTCGTGAGCAGTACTTC,CAVYRESREQYF
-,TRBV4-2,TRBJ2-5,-,TGTGCCAGCAGCCAAGAACCGGGACTGGAGACCCAGTACTTC,CASSQEPGLETQYF
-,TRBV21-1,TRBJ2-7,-,TGTGCCAGCAGCATGACCGGGACAGGGCTCCGGGGGTTTTACGAGCAGTACTTC,CASSMTGTGLRGFYEQYF
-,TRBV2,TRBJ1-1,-,TGTGCCAGCAGTGATGTCGGGAACAACATGAACACTGAAGCTTTCTTT,CASSDVGNNMNTEAFF
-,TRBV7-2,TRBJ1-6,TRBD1,TGTGCCAGCAACCCGGGACAGGGCGTTCGGCCCCTCCACTTT,CASNPGQGVRPLHF
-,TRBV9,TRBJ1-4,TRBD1,TGTGCCAGCAGCGTTGAGGGGACAGGGGTTGGAAAACTGTTTTTT,CASSVEGTGVGKLFF
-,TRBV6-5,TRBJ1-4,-,TGTGCCAGCAGTTACGCGGGTTTGAGAGAAAAACTGTTTTTT,CASSYAGLREKLFF
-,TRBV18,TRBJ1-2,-,TGTGCCAGCTCACCATTAACGGAACTAGGCTATGGCTACACCTTC,CASSPLTELGYGYTF